The rows below give T cell receptor beta chains drawn from one sample of a study of OX40 agonist ivuxolimab in advanced cancers. The table came from immunoSEQ multiplex PCR; TCRdb's copy has only in-frame clones and leaves some out. The repertoire holds roughly 90,000 clones, with roughly nine tenths as singletons. The specimen was CD4+ or CD8+ T cells sorted from blood, collected in a trial of the OX40 agonist ivuxolimab. The receptor source for this set is an adult with an advanced solid tumor such as melanoma, head and neck, liver or kidney cancer. Each CDR3 is given with its conserved first and last residue. Fields, in order: V gene, D gene, J gene, CDR3 protein. A D gene is named only where the DNA matches it firmly.

TRBV9	NA	TRBJ2-1	CASGSQSQGEQFF
TRBV5-1	NA	TRBJ1-6	CASSLAGFSYNSPLHF
TRBV6-1	NA	TRBJ2-2	CASSERGRATGELFF
TRBV28	TRBD2	TRBJ2-5	CASSPYLAGLQETQYF
TRBV5-1	NA	TRBJ2-7	CASSLADGEPYEQYF
TRBV20-1	NA	TRBJ1-4	CSPADEEKLFF
TRBV6-1	TRBD2	TRBJ2-1	CASSESLAGAPSEQFF
TRBV2	NA	TRBJ2-2	CASSEWGTENTGELFF
TRBV13	NA	TRBJ2-3	CASSLSSVSPDTQYF
TRBV5-1	TRBD2	TRBJ2-5	CASRREGPWETQYF
TRBV19	TRBD2	TRBJ2-3	CASSMRTSGRATTDTQYF
TRBV27	NA	TRBJ1-1	CASSVETGPPKGTEAFF
TRBV18	NA	TRBJ2-2	CASSPLSFLMRDTGELFF
TRBV19	TRBD1	TRBJ1-6	CASSRAGTGNNSPLHF
TRBV19	TRBD1	TRBJ1-4	CASSRQGATNEKLFF
TRBV9	TRBD1	TRBJ2-1	CASSVEGDSTNEQFF
TRBV5-1	NA	TRBJ1-1	CASSLEPGRGAFF
TRBV9	NA	TRBJ2-1	CASSVKDLGEQFF
TRBV6-6	NA	TRBJ1-1	CASSYGWKKGRTEAFF
TRBV15	NA	TRBJ2-2	CATSALLAGELFF
TRBV5-1	TRBD2	TRBJ2-3	CASSLERGTSTDTQYF
TRBV19	NA	TRBJ1-2	CASSIETGLDGYTF
TRBV30	TRBD1	TRBJ2-3	CAWSPGQINTDTQYF
TRBV11-2	TRBD2	TRBJ2-1	CASSLATSDEQFF
TRBV7-6	NA	TRBJ1-1	CASSLGNMNTEAFF
TRBV11-3	NA	TRBJ2-1	CASRSRVYNEQFF
TRBV2	NA	TRBJ2-7	CASAKGTGPYEQYF
TRBV5-4	NA	TRBJ2-3	CASSFRGRAGTDTQYF
TRBV7-9	NA	TRBJ2-2	CASSFTSSGELFF
TRBV7-8	TRBD2	TRBJ2-3	CASSQSSGRAGDTQYF
TRBV29-1	NA	TRBJ1-1	CSARLDSYTEAFF
TRBV28	TRBD1	TRBJ1-1	CASSSPGQGAFAEAFF
TRBV9	NA	TRBJ2-1	CASSVGQAYNEQFF
TRBV19	NA	TRBJ2-2	CASRLDSGNTGELFF
TRBV5-4	NA	TRBJ2-7	CASSLAGRYEQYF
TRBV15	TRBD1	TRBJ1-5	CATSREGTDNQPQHF
TRBV5-3	NA	TRBJ1-5	CARSLRTRRYIEQPQHF
TRBV5-1	NA	TRBJ2-5	CASSFVPATAQETQYF
TRBV5-6	NA	TRBJ2-7	CASSLGRVTYEQYF
TRBV30	NA	TRBJ2-1	CAWSSGHVNEQFF
TRBV7-9	NA	TRBJ1-4	CASSLVGAGEKLFF
TRBV6-6	NA	TRBJ1-1	CASSGFRDIAFF
TRBV2	NA	TRBJ2-2	CASHGTDQYTGELFF
TRBV4-1	NA	TRBJ1-5	CASSPRGGSNQPQHF
TRBV10-3	NA	TRBJ2-3	CAISVRQGVQLAGETSTDTQYF
TRBV5-1	NA	TRBJ2-3	CASSFPEGPGVDTQYF
TRBV7-3	TRBD1	TRBJ2-1	CASSPRQGAVSYNEQFF
TRBV27	TRBD2	TRBJ2-3	CASSHHPLAGGPLDTQYF
TRBV29-1	NA	TRBJ2-1	CSVETASYNEQFF
TRBV11-1	TRBD2	TRBJ2-3	CASSLAFRTRGQDTQYF
TRBV30	NA	TRBJ1-5	CAWSQGNQPQHF
TRBV10-3	NA	TRBJ2-1	CAISEGTGDLYNEQFF
TRBV30	NA	TRBJ1-1	CAWSEGRRNTEAFF
TRBV7-3	TRBD2	TRBJ2-3	CASSLAGGTGDTQYF
TRBV6-4	NA	TRBJ2-2	CASTHRVGTGELFF